This TCR beta chain derives from a study of T cell clonotyping in hematopoietic cell transplantation. Overall study: Cytoreduction preceded collection of pretransplant recipient samples. Regarding the study as a whole: Without cell sorting, CD4 versus CD8 contributions remain unresolved. Recipient TCR diversity dropped after transplant; expanded clonotypes rose from day 30 to 180.

A note on this clone: Its antigen remains unidentified.

Time point noted: recipient sample about 28 days before transplant, after cytoreduction. Blood collection times were about day -28 and days 30, 100, 180 posttransplant. CDR1 is SGHTA, CDR2 FQGNSA, per germline. This CDR3 contains 14 residues. The V and J ends lost 5 bases and 4 bases respectively, with 14 bases between them. Here immunoSEQ multiplex PCR was the method, and the copy in TCRdb shows in-frame clones only, minus some. The table lists tens of thousands of clones, 65% to 90% of them singletons, with less than 6.5% in the top ten. This receptor was identified in a man in his sixties with biphenotypic leukemia. Some clones in this sample may be carry-over from other donors' samples. This chain links TRBV7-2 with TRBJ2-5; D ambiguous. The material was peripheral blood mononuclear cells, obtained before stem cell transplant. The CDR3 spells CASSPRAAGETQYF. The CDR3 DNA reads TGTGCCAGCAGCCCTAGGGCGGCAGGAGAGACCCAGTACTTC. The full variable domain, in which reference TRBV7-2 and TRBJ2-5 provide the parts outside the CDR3, is GAGVSQSPSNKVTEKGKDVELRCDPISGHTALYWYRQSLGQGLEFLIYFQGNSAPDKSGLPSDRFSAERTGGSVSTLTIQRTQQEDSAVYLCASSPRAAGETQYFGPGTRLLVL.